A single sample is the source of the 19 T cell receptor beta chains below, sequenced in a study of T cells in Graves' hyperthyroidism and ophthalmopathy. The investigators amplified TCR beta CDR3 regions from RNA transcripts. HTBI primers drove first-round RT-PCR of the TCR CDR3. One entry per CDR3 protein, called by TCRdb with MiXCR from the multiplex PCR reads. The sample has hundreds of thousands of distinct CDR3 sequences, over 35% seen once. The sequenced sample was blood. The receptors were sampled from a man aged 18 to 29 with Graves' hyperthyroidism.

The chain carries TRBV12-3 or TRBV12-4 and TRBJ1-1; 7 nucleotides match TRBD1. The trim removed 6 bases at V and 4 bases at J, leaving 11 bases unmatched. CDR3 size: 15 residues. The CDR3 coding sequence is TGTGCCAGCAGCCCCAGGGGGAGGGGGGTCACTGAAGCTTTCTTT. This encodes CASSPRGRGVTEAFF.

The CDR3 DNA sequence: TGCGCCAGCAGTCTTTCGGGGGGGCCGATCGGGGAGCTGTTTTTT. Encoded protein: CASSLSGGPIGELFF. The genes are TRBV5-1 and TRBJ2-2, with 8 bases aligning to TRBD2. Per germline, CDR1 SGHRS and CDR2 YFSETQ. V lost 5 bases and J lost 7; bases outside the gene matches: 10. The length of the CDR3 is 15 residues.

The J gene is TRBJ2-6, the V gene TRBV6-6; tentative D call: TRBD2 (6 bases). The germline V and J ends were trimmed by 6 bases and 0 bases, with 9 bases remaining between them. The CDR3 contains 15 residues. Per germline, CDR1 MNHNY and CDR2 SVGAGI (reference sequence). CDR3: CASRHGGSGANVLTF. DNA of the CDR3: TGTGCCAGCAGGCACGGGGGCTCTGGGGCCAACGTCCTGACTTTC.

This clonotype came up a few times. CDR3 in DNA: TGTGCCAGCAGTTCCCCTGCTAGGCGCGACACTGAAGCTTTCTTT. Translation gives CASSSPARRDTEAFF. V gene TRBV6-5 combines with J gene TRBJ1-1, with unresolved D. The CDR3 consists of 15 residues. V was clipped by 4 bases and J by 3 bases, with 15 bases between them. Germline CDR1 reads MNHEY; CDR2 reads SVGAGI.

Turning to this clonotype: Compared with germline, one end of the junction differs, possibly owing to a read error. V and J are TRBV15 and TRBJ2-5, with D possibly matching TRBD2 (5 bases). Germline loops: CDR1 LNHNV, CDR2 YYDKDF (reference sequence). The CDR3 is 14 amino acids. This chain's CDR3 is CASSHLAKQETQYF. The CDR3 nucleotides read TGTGCCAGCAGCCACTTAGCGAAGCAAGAGACCCAGTACTTC.

This sequence joins TRBV6-6 and TRBJ1-1; no firm D call. V was pared by 5 bases and J by 11 bases, with 15 bases between. Germline loops: CDR1 MNHNY, CDR2 SVGAGI (reference sequence). The CDR3 spans 12 residues. The CDR3 here is CASSEGQLGAFF. The CDR3 bases are TGTGCCAGCAGTGAAGGTCAGCTCGGGGCTTTCTTT.

V is TRBV11-1 and J is TRBJ2-7, with 10 positions matching TRBD1. The CDR3 runs to 15 residues. Losses at the gene ends were 4 bases for V and 5 bases for J; bases not matched to a gene: 8. Germline CDR1 and CDR2: SGHAT and FQDESV (reference sequence). This CDR3 reads CASSSGTGVSNEQYF. CDR3 DNA sequence: TGTGCCAGCAGCTCCGGGACAGGGGTCAGTAACGAGCAGTACTTC. The whole variable domain, filled in from reference TRBV11-1 and TRBJ2-7, reads EAEVAQSPRYKITEKSQAVAFWCDPISGHATLYWYRQILGQGPELLVQFQDESVVDDSQLPKDRFSAERLKGVDSTLKIQPAELGDSAMYLCASSSGTGVSNEQYFGPGTRLTVT.

The J gene is TRBJ2-2, the V gene TRBV7-9; no reliable D call. This CDR3 is 18 amino acids long. Trimming removed 1 base from V and 2 bases from J, with 17 bases in between. Germline CDR1 and CDR2: SEHNR and FQNEAQ (reference sequence). The CDR3 coding sequence is TGTGCCAGCAGCTTAGGCTTTTTTGGCACTCCTAACACCGGGGAGCTGTTTTTT. It specifies CASSLGFFGTPNTGELFF.

This clonotype has ten or more counts. The genes are TRBV7-9 and TRBJ2-7, with D maybe TRBD2 (6 bases). This CDR3 region has 15 residues. Trimming removed 1 base at V and 0 bases at J, with 10 bases between. Germline CDR1 and CDR2: SEHNR and FQNEAQ (reference sequence). The CDR3 DNA reads TGTGCCAGCAGCTTAGTGGCGGGATTCTCCTACGAGCAGTACTTC. Its translation: CASSLVAGFSYEQYF. The full variable domain, in which reference TRBV7-9 and TRBJ2-7 provide the parts outside the CDR3, is DTGVSQNPRHKITKRGQNVTFRCDPISEHNRLYWYRQTLGQGPEFLTYFQNEAQLEKSRLLSDRFSAERPKGSFSTLEIQRTEQGDSAMYLCASSLVAGFSYEQYFGPGTRLTVT.

V gene TRBV10-3 combines with J gene TRBJ2-7, with TRBD2 matching over 14 bases. CDR1 ENHRY and CDR2 SYGVKD come from the germline V gene. This CDR3 comprises 20 residues. J lost 4 bases, V lost 3 bases, and 17 bases had no gene match. Here the CDR3 DNA reads TGTGCCATCAGTGATTTCCGACTAGCGGGAGGGTTGCGGGGACCATACGAGCAGTACTTC. Translation: CAISDFRLAGGLRGPYEQYF.

This clonotype was observed a few times. The V call is TRBV19, the J call TRBJ2-7; D remains unclear. This CDR3 spans 14 amino acids. V lost 2 bases, J lost 0 bases, and 8 bases lay in between. Germline CDR1 reads LNHDA; CDR2 reads SQIVND (reference sequence). CDR3 protein: CASSIRASSYEQYF. The CDR3 DNA is TGTGCCAGTAGTATACGTGCTAGCTCCTACGAGCAGTACTTC. The full variable domain, in which reference TRBV19 and TRBJ2-7 provide the parts outside the CDR3, is DGGITQSPKYLFRKEGQNVTLSCEQNLNHDAMYWYRQDPGQGLRLIYYSQIVNDFQKGDIAEGYSVSREKKESFPLTVTSAQKNPTAFYLCASSIRASSYEQYFGPGTRLTVT.

This clonotype was seen a few times. This sequence joins TRBV9 and TRBJ2-3, with no clear D. V lost 4 bases and J lost 4, with 7 bases in between. The V gene's germline CDR1 is SGDLS and CDR2 YYNGEE. There are 12 residues in the CDR3. The CDR3 loop is CASSQEADTQYF. The CDR3 DNA sequence: TGTGCCAGCAGCCAAGAGGCAGATACGCAGTATTTT.

This clonotype has more than one count but fewer than ten. The CDR3 sequence is CASSLSDFYEQYF. The CDR3 bases are TGTGCCAGCAGCTTATCAGATTTCTACGAGCAGTACTTC. V is TRBV7-9 and J is TRBJ2-7; D not resolved. The V gene's germline CDR1 is SEHNR and CDR2 FQNEAQ (reference sequence). V was clipped by 2 bases and J by 3 bases, with 8 bases between them. The CDR3 totals 13 residues.

This clonotype turned up a few times. The V call is TRBV7-9, the J call TRBJ2-7, with D perhaps assigned TRBD1 or TRBD2 (6 bases each). Trimming pared 5 bases from V and 2 bases from J, leaving 16 bases between. The CDR3 is 15 residues long. CDR1 is SEHNR, CDR2 FQNEAQ, per germline (reference sequence). In DNA form, the CDR3 reads TGTGCCAGCAGCCGATCTTGGGGGGCCGCCTACGAGCAGTACTTC. This translates into CASSRSWGAAYEQYF.

This clonotype was counted between two and nine times. The V call is TRBV11-2, the J call TRBJ1-1, with 7 nucleotides matching TRBD1. CDR1 is SGHAT and CDR2 is FQNNGV in the germline V gene. V was clipped by 3 bases and J by 1 base; unmatched bases: 8. This CDR3 region has 16 residues. The CDR3 nucleotides are TGTGCCAGCAGCTTCCCCCTGGGACAGACGAACACTGAAGCTTTCTTT. This codes for CASSFPLGQTNTEAFF.

A note on this clonotype: This sequence may be a read error, since a much larger clone differs from it by one base. V is TRBV2 and J is TRBJ1-4; 8 bases are a match to TRBD1. This CDR3 has 15 residues. The germline gives CDR1 SNHLY, CDR2 FYNNEI. The CDR3 here is CAGSAQGAANEKLFF. The CDR3, as DNA: TGTGCCGGCAGCGCGCAGGGGGCCGCTAATGAAAAACTGTTTTTT.

J is TRBJ1-5 and V is TRBV15, with D unresolved. The germline V gene has CDR1 LNHNV and CDR2 YYDKDF (reference sequence). The CDR3 length is 13 residues. V lost 9 bases and J 1 base, leaving 10 bases between the germline ends. Here the CDR3 DNA reads TGTGCCACGGAAAGGGAGAGCAATCAGCCCCAGCATTTT. Residues: CATERESNQPQHF.

The gene calls are TRBV7-9 and TRBJ2-2, with D uncertain. The length of the CDR3 is 14 residues. V lost 7 bases and J lost 6, with 15 bases in between. Germline assignment: CDR1 SEHNR and CDR2 FQNEAQ (reference sequence). CDR3 bases: TGTGCCAGCACCATCGACTTCACGCCCGGGGAGCTGTTTTTT. Its translation is CASTIDFTPGELFF.

J is TRBJ1-3 and V is TRBV7-9; weak D call: TRBD1 (5 bases). V was pared by 5 bases and J by 0 bases, with 11 bases between. The CDR3 has 15 residues. Germline lookup yields CDR1 SEHNR and CDR2 FQNEAQ (reference sequence). In DNA, the CDR3 is TGTGCCAGCAGCACGGGACGGGTCTCTGGAAACACCATATATTTT. It encodes CASSTGRVSGNTIYF. The full variable domain, completed using reference TRBV7-9 and TRBJ1-3, is DTGVSQNPRHKITKRGQNVTFRCDPISEHNRLYWYRQTLGQGPEFLTYFQNEAQLEKSRLLSDRFSAERPKGSFSTLEIQRTEQGDSAMYLCASSTGRVSGNTIYFGEGSWLTVV.